This T cell receptor beta chain was found in a study of blood T cell repertoires in COVID-19. Background on the study: The United States, Italy and Spain were the sources of the acute and convalescent COVID-19 samples.

The CDR3 length is 14 residues. Germline V CDR1 and CDR2: MNHEY, SMNVEV (reference sequence). V dropped 5 bases and J dropped 9 bases, with 14 bases sitting between them. Sequenced by immunoSEQ multiplex PCR; TCRdb stores in-frame clones only, minus some. This table has around 150,000 clones, around 88% appearing once. This rearrangement joins TRBV27 to TRBJ1-6; D perhaps matches TRBD1 (6 bases). The sequence came from a human donor in a cohort sampled during active COVID-19. Sequenced material: peripheral blood. The CDR3 bases are TGTGCCAGCAGTCGGCAGGGGACCGTTTCACCCCTCCACTTT. This sequence encodes CASSRQGTVSPLHF.